This note documents a single T cell receptor beta chain sequence. Its recognized antigen is unknown. Per-nucleotide qualities are absent, and no much larger clonotype sits a single base away. Healthy HIV-negative adults with no recently reported acute infections or vaccinations were included as donors. Every donor was a Caucasian adult residing in Nashville, Tennessee, USA. CD4+ T cells were enriched through magnetic negative selection, after which naive cells were positively selected on CD45RA and the remaining negative fraction served as the memory subset. After blood collection by leukapheresis, PBMCs were isolated using Ficoll-Histopaque density gradient centrifugation and then cryopreserved in the vapor phase of liquid nitrogen. Analytical flow cytometry was used to check the purity and quantity of each magnetically sorted T cell population. Each sorted fraction had its genomic DNA isolated and then quantified by UV absorbance on a Nanodrop 2000c.

This sample was taken from a study of shared clonotypes between healthy human individuals (dated by TCRdb to the early 2020s). Context from the whole study: A couple of women and a few men aged 18 to 49 years were included in the cohort. For each donor, three plates each were used for CD4 naive and CD4 memory, two plates were used for CD8 naive, and one plate was used for CD8 memory. Between about 0.9 and 9 billion PBMCs per donor were obtained by leukapheresis. Different laboratories and diverse techniques were used to prepare libraries and sequence TCR repertoires, to increase sequencing depth and limit assay-specific biases. To estimate repertoire size and how much clonotype sharing occurs between individuals, the study deeply sequenced the blood TCR repertoires of five healthy adults.

What the authors observed across the whole study: Higher generation probabilities were observed for clonotypes shared by all four sorted-subset donors than for non-shared clonotypes. Across a few donors, roughly 5.1% of naive CD4, roughly 3.5% of naive CD8, 2.3% of memory CD4, and around 0.4% of memory CD8 clonotypes were shared. Pairwise subsampling indicated that sequencing depth was expected to affect the degree of clonotype sharing among donors. Because the study included only a small number of donors, the genetic and exposure-history diversity represented was limited. Even with the large sequencing depth, rarefaction of the sorted-subset datasets indicated that sequencing was incomplete. Naive subsets generally had larger estimated clonotype richness than memory subsets did. Sampling was limited to blood, and TCR repertoires in tissue likely differ from TCR repertoires in blood.

Using the deep immunoSEQ assay, TCR CDR3 regions were amplified from genomic DNA by multiplex PCR. Genomic DNA extracted from each cell subset was distributed evenly over all wells of several immunoSEQ 96-well plates, and each plate served as one replicate. For sorted subsets, each replicate PCR was loaded with roughly 0.2 ug genomic DNA, equivalent to 25,000 to 30,000 T cell genomes. The purified libraries were quantified using a Qubit 3.0 fluorometer, sized with a Bioanalyzer 2100, and then quantified again using the KAPA Library Quantification kit. Each immunoSEQ 96-well plate was sequenced on its own single-read 150-cycle Illumina NextSeq 550 flow cell. The original pipeline was this. Because the immunoSEQ output included only junctional sequences and no quality scores, the filtering could not be the same as the filtering used for full-length reads. To assign V/J genes and CDR3, sequences were annotated using PyIR, a Python wrapper for IgBLAST v1.9, with IMGT germline references. Reads were removed for weak V/J assignments (E-value above 1e-6), missing CDR3, stop codons, out-of-frame junctions, or ambiguous translated residues. V3J clonotypes were defined as sequences sharing the same inferred V gene, J gene, and CDR3 amino acid sequence. The percentage overlap between two repertoires was calculated by dividing the number of shared unique clonotypes by the size of the smaller repertoire. Richness of each repertoire was evaluated using RTK rarefaction, the Chao1 estimator, and Recon v2.1 estimates of unobserved clonotypes. Generation probabilities for all TCRbeta clonotypes obtained by the gDNA method from a handful of donors were computed using OLGA. TCRdb took over this immuneACCESS table, retaining in-frame rearrangements with V and J assigned. Such tables are incomplete; in checked studies, under half of the missing clones stem from an unresolved V gene, and the remainder is unexplained. V, J and clone size reflect that table, while D and trimming were determined from the DNA. The sample has approximately 1.5 million clones on record, approximately 98.5% of them singletons. The ten top clones hold over 0.3% of the sample.

Looking up the germline V gene yields CDR1 SGHVS and CDR2 FNYEAQ. The junction shows trimming of 3 bases on V and 7 bases on J, plus 6 bases between the germline ends. The CDR3, from cysteine to phenylalanine, totals 12 residues. The CDR3 DNA has 36 bases and is translated from base 1. Recombination linked TRBV7-6 to TRBJ1-4; the D gene cannot be named for sure. This sequence originates from a man under 40 in good health. The specimen sequenced was naive CD4+ T cells sorted from blood. The meaning of the sample's cell subset or site label: CD45RA+ positively selected. The CDR3 loop reads CASSLEGEKLFF. The sequence in DNA is TGTGCCAGCAGCTTGGAGGGTGAAAAACTGTTTTTT.